The sample holds many counts of the clone carrying this T cell receptor beta chain. TCRdb processed the RT-PCR reads anew with MiXCR; each CDR3 protein has one entry. The table includes about 150,000 distinct CDR3 sequences, approximately 22% detected once. The CDR3 sequence is 16 residues long. The sample is drawn from a study of patients and donors after allogeneic stem cell transplantation. Sample: blood, either unsorted or a sorted T cell fraction (not recorded which). The chain employs TRBV21-1 and TRBJ1-3. TRBV21-1 is a recognized pseudogene. The TCR was taken from a human donor who was either an allogeneic HSCT recipient or a stem cell or donor lymphocyte infusion donor (not recorded which). It is not recorded whose cells these are; they may come from a transplant donor. CDR3 region: CASSKLRGWGQNTIYF. CDR3 sequence (DNA): TGTGCCAGCAGCAAACTACGCGGTTGGGGTCAAAACACCATATATTTT.